One and the same sample provided the 27 T cell receptor beta chains below, sequenced in a study of pediatric ulcerative colitis. Rectal tissue came from one to two pinch biopsies taken at colonoscopy. The assay was immunoSEQ multiplex PCR, and TCRdb's table has in-frame clones only and misses some. The repertoire has fewer than 30,000 clones, 55% to 85% of them found once; the top ten carry roughly 7.6%. The sequencing input was gut tissue. The receptor source for this set is a boy aged 5-17 years with severe ulcerative colitis.

The chain couples TRBV11-2 to TRBJ2-7; D ambiguous. Trimming shortened V by 3 bases and J by 2 bases, and 8 bases separated the two germline ends. Germline V gene sequence: CDR1 SGHAT, CDR2 FQNNGV. The CDR3 has 13 residues. CDR3 sequence reads: CASSLVQAYEQYF. In DNA form, the CDR3 reads TGTGCCAGCAGCTTGGTTCAGGCCTACGAGCAGTACTTC.

The chain has TRBV7-2 and TRBJ2-1, with 7 bases matching TRBD1. Trimming took 2 bases from V and 12 from J; bases not matched to a gene: 10. Germline CDR1 is SGHTA and CDR2 is FQGNSA. The CDR3 sequence is 14 residues long. CDR3 residues: CASSLRETSGGQFF. CDR3 DNA sequence: TGTGCCAGCAGCTTAAGAGAGACCTCAGGGGGGCAGTTCTTC.

V gene TRBV7-9 combines with J gene TRBJ2-2, with D uncertain. Germline-derived CDR1 and CDR2 are SEHNR and FQNEAQ (reference sequence). V shed 1 base and J shed 7 bases, with 7 bases lying between them. The length of the CDR3 is 13 residues. The CDR3 bases are TGTGCCAGCAGCTTAGTGGGAAGCGGGGAGCTGTTTTTT. Its protein is CASSLVGSGELFF.

This clone has just a few counts. J is TRBJ1-1 and V is TRBV7-2, with TRBD1 matching 8 bases. J lost 4 bases, V lost 3 bases, and 1 base had no gene match. The V gene's germline CDR1 is SGHTA and CDR2 FQGNSA. The CDR3 length is 13 residues. CDR3 coding DNA: TGTGCCAGCAGCTTCACAGGGGGCACTGAAGCTTTCTTT. Translated, it gives CASSFTGGTEAFF.

The chain is built from TRBV28 and TRBJ2-2; D is undetermined. The length of the CDR3 is 12 residues. Germline loops: CDR1 MDHEN, CDR2 SYDVKM. V lost 5 bases to trimming and J lost 6 bases, with 7 bases between them. CDR3 protein: CASSLSSGELFF. CDR3 nucleotides: TGTGCCAGCAGTCTCAGTTCCGGGGAGCTGTTTTTT.

Written as DNA, the CDR3 is TGTGCCAGCAGCTTTCAGGGGAAACTAGAGCAGTTCTTC. Amino acids: CASSFQGKLEQFF. The J gene is TRBJ2-1, the V gene TRBV5-4; perhaps TRBD1 as D (6 bases). This CDR3 comprises 13 residues. V was pared by 2 bases and J by 10 bases, with 13 bases between. Germline V gene data show CDR1 as SGHNT and CDR2 as YYREEE (reference sequence). The full variable domain, rest sourced from reference TRBV5-4 and TRBJ2-1, is ETGVTQSPTHLIKTRGQQVTLRCSSQSGHNTVSWYQQALGQGPQFIFQYYREEENGRGNFPPRFSGLQFPNYSSELNVNALELDDSALYLCASSFQGKLEQFFGPGTRLTVL.

This chain uses TRBV11-2 with TRBJ2-2; no reliable D call. The CDR3 sequence is 14 residues long. CDR1 and CDR2 (germline): SGHAT, FQNNGV. The V end lost 5 bases, the J end lost 7 bases, and 14 bases lay between the germline ends. The CDR3 nucleotides read TGTGCCAGCAGCCGCCAGGTACTGGTCGGGGAGCTGTTTTTT. Translation: CASSRQVLVGELFF.

The chain employs TRBV7-6 and TRBJ2-3, with D maybe TRBD2 (6 bases). This CDR3 contains 14 residues. V was shortened by 5 bases and J by 4 bases, with 13 bases between the two germline ends. The germline gives CDR1 SGHVS, CDR2 FNYEAQ. The CDR3 sequence: CASSPQTSSDTQYF. The DNA for the CDR3 is TGTGCCAGCAGCCCGCAGACTAGTTCAGATACGCAGTATTTT.

This clone has only one observation. This chain uses TRBV7-2 with TRBJ1-2, with a tentative D call TRBD1 (6 bases). Trimming took 2 bases from V and 8 from J, leaving 12 bases between them. Germline loops: CDR1 SGHTA, CDR2 FQGNSA. This CDR3 region has 13 residues. CDR3 region: CASSLIRGGGYTF. In nucleotides, the CDR3 is TGTGCCAGCAGCTTAATCAGGGGAGGGGGCTACACCTTC.

The rearrangement joins TRBV4-1 to TRBJ2-7, with no clear D. V shed 1 base and J shed 0 bases, with 4 bases lying between them. The CDR3 contains 13 residues. CDR1 MGHRA and CDR2 YSYEKL come from the germline V gene. The CDR3 DNA follows: TGCGCCAGCAGCCAAGGTCACTCCTACGAGCAGTACTTC. Amino acid sequence: CASSQGHSYEQYF.

The J gene is TRBJ2-7, the V gene TRBV13; maybe TRBD2 (6 bases). The germline CDR1 and CDR2 sequences are PRHDT and FYEKMQ (reference sequence). The CDR3 loop spans 13 amino acids. V dropped 5 bases and J dropped 3 bases, with 11 bases sitting between them. The CDR3 here is CASSRDSVYEQYF. The CDR3 coding sequence is TGTGCCAGCAGCCGGGACTCCGTCTACGAGCAGTACTTC. The full variable domain, rest sourced from reference TRBV13 and TRBJ2-7, is AAGVIQSPRHLIKEKRETATLKCYPIPRHDTVYWYQQGPGQDPQFLISFYEKMQSDKGSIPDRFSAQQFSDYHSELNMSSLELGDSALYFCASSRDSVYEQYFGPGTRLTVT.

The J gene is TRBJ1-5, the V gene TRBV7-8; D is unresolved. This CDR3 is 13 amino acids long. The germline V gene encodes CDR1 SGHVS and CDR2 FQNEAQ. V lost 0 bases to trimming and J lost 4 bases, with 4 bases between them. CDR3 bases: TGTGCCAGCAGCTTAGCCAAGAATCAGCCCCAGCATTTT. It yields the protein CASSLAKNQPQHF.

The chain couples TRBV30 to TRBJ2-5; D is uncertain. This CDR3 is built from 12 residues. Germline-derived CDR1 and CDR2 are GTSNPN and SVGIG (reference sequence). Trimming took 4 bases from V and 5 from J, leaving 11 bases between them. The chain's CDR3 is CAWIQRKETQYF. In DNA form, the CDR3 reads TGTGCCTGGATCCAGAGGAAGGAGACCCAGTACTTC.

This clone was found a few times. The chain recombines TRBV21-1 with TRBJ2-7; TRBD2, the table's D call, was not compared with the DNA. TRBV21-1 is given as a pseudogene. There are 20 residues in the CDR3. Written as DNA, the CDR3 is TGTGCCAGCAGCTGTACGACGGGACTAGCGGGAGGGTCCGCTTCCTACGAGCAGTACTTC. This codes for CASSCTTGLAGGSASYEQYF.

The rearrangement uses TRBV7-2 and TRBJ2-1; 11 nucleotides match TRBD2. The germline V gene encodes CDR1 SGHTA and CDR2 FQGNSA. This CDR3 region has 15 residues. The V and J ends lost 3 bases and 8 bases, in that order; junction bases with no gene match: 6. CDR3 sequence (DNA): TGTGCCAGCAGCTTTAGCGGGAGGGCCGAGGATGAGCAGTTCTTC. Translated: CASSFSGRAEDEQFF.

V and J are TRBV30 and TRBJ2-5; D ambiguous. The V gene lost 1 base and the J gene lost 5 bases, with 11 bases spanning the gap. This CDR3 spans 13 amino acids. CDR1 GTSNPN and CDR2 SVGIG come from the germline V gene (reference sequence). CDR3 region: CAWSETGRETQYF. The CDR3 DNA reads as TGTGCCTGGAGTGAGACGGGTCGGGAGACCCAGTACTTC.

A few counts support this clone. This chain links TRBV6-6 with TRBJ2-6; tentatively, D is TRBD2 (5 bases). Trimming shortened V by 4 bases and J by 4 bases, and 8 bases separated the two germline ends. Germline V gene lookup returns CDR1 MNHNY and CDR2 SVGAGI (reference sequence). CDR3 length: 14 amino acids. The CDR3 reads CASSSLAGANVLTF. The DNA of the CDR3 is TGTGCCAGCAGTTCTCTAGCCGGGGCCAACGTCCTGACTTTC.

The chain has TRBV25-1 and TRBJ2-1; perhaps TRBD2 as D (6 bases). The CDR3 length is 12 residues. In germline, CDR1 is MGHDK, CDR2 SYGVNS. Trimming shortened V by 4 bases and J by 15 bases, and 16 bases separated the two germline ends. CDR3 bases: TGTGCCAGCAGTGGTACGTCGGGAGCTCGGTTCTTC. Translating it yields CASSGTSGARFF.

The chain couples TRBV5-8 to TRBJ1-2, with a possible D match to TRBD1 (5 bases). In germline, CDR1 is SGHTS, CDR2 YDEGEE. This CDR3 contains 16 residues. V gave up 2 bases and J gave up 2 bases, with 16 bases separating them. The CDR3 here is CASSFHSQGRNYGYTF. The CDR3 DNA reads as TGTGCCAGCAGCTTTCACTCCCAGGGACGGAACTATGGCTACACCTTC. The variable domain in full, with the rest retrieved from reference TRBV5-8 and TRBJ1-2, is EAGVTQSPTHLIKTRGQQATLRCSPISGHTSVYWYQQALGLGLQFLLWYDEGEERNRGNFPPRFSGRQFPNYSSELNVNALELEDSALYLCASSFHSQGRNYGYTFGSGTRLTVV.

The chain is built from TRBV5-6 and TRBJ1-4, with D possibly TRBD1 on 6 matching bases. V lost 1 base, J lost 7 bases, and 11 bases lay in between. There are 14 residues in the CDR3. Germline V gene sequence: CDR1 SGHDT, CDR2 YYEEEE. The chain's CDR3 is CASSLWGAFEKLFF. Written as DNA, the CDR3 is TGTGCCAGCAGCTTGTGGGGGGCATTTGAAAAACTGTTTTTT. The variable domain in full, completed from reference TRBV5-6 and TRBJ1-4, reads DAGVTQSPTHLIKTRGQQVTLRCSPKSGHDTVSWYQQALGQGPQFIFQYYEEEERQRGNFPDRFSGHQFPNYSSELNVNALLLGDSALYLCASSLWGAFEKLFFGSGTQLSVL.

V usage is TRBV30 and J usage is TRBJ1-5, with TRBD1 as a possible D gene (5 bases). CDR1 is GTSNPN, CDR2 SVGIG, per germline (reference sequence). V lost 3 bases and J 5 bases, leaving 11 bases between the germline ends. CDR3 length: 13 residues. For the CDR3, the DNA is TGTGCCTGGAGCGGGGGGGGAGATCAGCCCCAGCATTTT. It translates to CAWSGGGDQPQHF.

The CDR3 coding sequence is TGTGCCTGGGCGACAGCTCGGGAAGCTTTCTTT. Protein sequence: CAWATAREAFF. The chain uses TRBV30 and TRBJ1-1; D possibly corresponds to TRBD1 (5 bases). CDR1 GTSNPN and CDR2 SVGIG come from the germline V gene (reference sequence). CDR3 length: 11 residues. Trimming stripped 5 bases from V and 8 bases from J, with 12 bases between.

This clone was observed a handful of times. The rearrangement joins TRBV6-1 to TRBJ2-7; D is undetermined. CDR3 length equals 11 residues. The germline CDR1 and CDR2 sequences are MNHNS and SASEGT. Trimming removed 6 bases at V and 4 bases at J, with 7 bases between. The CDR3 here is CASSYRYEQYF. In DNA form, the CDR3 reads TGTGCCAGCAGCTATAGGTACGAGCAGTACTTC.

The chain is built from TRBV29-1 and TRBJ2-1; TRBD2 matches 13 bases. The CDR3 has 13 residues. Germline-derived CDR1 and CDR2 are SQVTM and ANQGSEA. Germline trimming cut 6 bases from V and 13 bases from J; bases unmatched to any gene: 9. CDR3: CSVGWTSGSTQFF. The DNA of the CDR3 is TGCAGCGTCGGCTGGACTAGCGGGAGCACTCAGTTCTTC.

This rearrangement joins TRBV21-1 to TRBJ2-7; TRBD2, as called in the table, went unchecked against the DNA. TRBV21-1 is tagged as a pseudogene. This CDR3 spans 19 amino acids. CDR3 nucleotides: TGTGCCAGCAGCAAATCGGTTCCGGAACTAGCGGAGACCTACTACGAGCAGTACTTC. Translating it yields CASSKSVPELAETYYEQYF.

This clone was observed a few times. The rearrangement joins TRBV5-4 to TRBJ1-2; D is unresolved. V lost 4 bases and J 2 bases, leaving 9 bases between the germline ends. CDR3 length: 13 residues. Germline V CDR1 and CDR2: SGHNT, YYREEE (reference sequence). The CDR3, as DNA: TGTGCCAGCAGCCTCCCGGGAAACTATGGCTACACCTTC. Protein sequence: CASSLPGNYGYTF. The full variable domain, with the rest looked up from reference TRBV5-4 and TRBJ1-2, is ETGVTQSPTHLIKTRGQQVTLRCSSQSGHNTVSWYQQALGQGPQFIFQYYREEENGRGNFPPRFSGLQFPNYSSELNVNALELDDSALYLCASSLPGNYGYTFGSGTRLTVV.

The genes are TRBV19 and TRBJ2-7, with no clear D. Trimming stripped 0 bases from V and 0 bases from J, with 9 bases between. The CDR3 runs to 15 residues. CDR1 is LNHDA, CDR2 SQIVND, per germline (reference sequence). This chain's CDR3 is CASSIEVGRSYEQYF. CDR3 coding DNA: TGTGCCAGTAGTATAGAGGTGGGCCGCTCCTACGAGCAGTACTTC.